This T cell receptor (beta chain) was obtained from a study of beta chain features in type 1 diabetes. Looked up from germline, CDR1 is MGHDK and CDR2 is SYGVNS. With 2 bases clipped from V and 3 bases from J, the junction kept 10 bases outside the gene matches. The CDR3 spans 17 residues. All of the isolated RNA was reverse transcribed, so expressed TCRB transcripts were sequenced. Generated by immunoSEQ multiplex PCR, the TCRdb table keeps only in-frame clones and is missing some. The table has around 340,000 clones, about 19% seen once. This chain links TRBV25-1 with TRBJ2-1; TRBD1 aligns across 7 bases. This TCR was recovered from a woman aged 18-35 years in good health. Sequencing input: naive CD4+ T cells from blood. The CDR3: CASSEVLDREFYNEQFF. As DNA, the CDR3 is TGTGCCAGCAGTGAAGTTCTCGACAGGGAGTTCTACAATGAGCAGTTCTTC.